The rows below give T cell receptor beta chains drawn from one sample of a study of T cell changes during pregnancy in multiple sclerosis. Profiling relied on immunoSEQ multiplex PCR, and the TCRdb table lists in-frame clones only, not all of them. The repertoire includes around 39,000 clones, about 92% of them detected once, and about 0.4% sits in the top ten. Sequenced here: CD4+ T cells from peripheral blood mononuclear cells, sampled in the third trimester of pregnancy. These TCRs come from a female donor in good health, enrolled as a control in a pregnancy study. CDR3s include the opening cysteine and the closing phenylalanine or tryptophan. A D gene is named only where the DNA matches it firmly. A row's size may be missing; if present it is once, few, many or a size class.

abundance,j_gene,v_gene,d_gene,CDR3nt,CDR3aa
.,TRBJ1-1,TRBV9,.,TGTGCCAGCAGCGGGATTCTAGGGACAAGGGCTTTCTTT,CASSGILGTRAFF
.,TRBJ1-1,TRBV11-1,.,TGTGCCAGCAGCTCTGAGATGAACACTGAAGCTTTCTTT,CASSSEMNTEAFF
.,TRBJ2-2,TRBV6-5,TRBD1,TGTGCCAGCAGTTACGAGGGGGCAAGCACCGGGGAGCTGTTTTTT,CASSYEGASTGELFF
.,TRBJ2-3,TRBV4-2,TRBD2,TGTGCCAGCAGCCAAGGAGCGGGGGGGCCCGATACGCAGTATTTT,CASSQGAGGPDTQYF
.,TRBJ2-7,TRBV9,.,TGTGCCAGCAGCGTAGTTAACTCAGGCGAGCAGTACTTC,CASSVVNSGEQYF
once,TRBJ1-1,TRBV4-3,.,TGCGCCAGCAGCCAAGGAACAGTTATACTGAACACTGAAGCTTTCTTT,CASSQGTVILNTEAFF
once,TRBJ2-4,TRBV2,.,TGTGCCAGCAGTGCCCTCAAAAACATTCAGTACTTC,CASSALKNIQYF
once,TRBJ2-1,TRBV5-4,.,TGTGCCAGCAGTGCGAGCGAGAGCTCCTACAATGAGCAGTTCTTC,CASSASESSYNEQFF
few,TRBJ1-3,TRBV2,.,TGTGCCAGCAGCTTAGAAGGGGTCTTGGGTGGAAACACCATATATTTT,CASSLEGVLGGNTIYF
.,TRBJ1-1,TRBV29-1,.,TGCAGCGTTGAAGACCCGGGGGGGGCTTTCTTT,CSVEDPGGAFF
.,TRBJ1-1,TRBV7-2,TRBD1,TGTGCCAGCAGCCCACAGGGGCACACTGAAGCTTTCTTT,CASSPQGHTEAFF
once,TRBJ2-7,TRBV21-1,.,TGTGCCAGACACCTCGGATGGGACACCTACGAGCAGTACTTC,CARHLGWDTYEQYF
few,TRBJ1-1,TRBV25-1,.,TGTGCCAGCAGTCCCGCGGGCCGGTTGAGGACTGAAGCTTTCTTT,CASSPAGRLRTEAFF
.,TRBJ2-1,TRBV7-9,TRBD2,TGTGCCAGCAGCTTACCCGGGACTAGCGGGACCTCCTACAATGAGCAGTTCTTC,CASSLPGTSGTSYNEQFF
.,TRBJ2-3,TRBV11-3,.,TGTGCCAGCAGCCCCGGTCGCGATACGCAGTATTTT,CASSPGRDTQYF
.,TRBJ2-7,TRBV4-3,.,TGCGCCAGCAGCCTACGTATTAGCGGCGGTATCACTCTTTACGAGCAGTACTTC,CASSLRISGGITLYEQYF
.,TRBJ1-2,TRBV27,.,TGTGCCAGCAGTCTCGACAGGAGAAATTATGGCTACACCTTC,CASSLDRRNYGYTF
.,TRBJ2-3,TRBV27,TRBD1,TGTGCCAGCAGTTTATTGGGACAGGGTCGTCGGGGAACGCAGTATTTT,CASSLLGQGRRGTQYF
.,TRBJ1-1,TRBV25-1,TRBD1,TGTGCCAGCAGTGTACAGGGGTCCCCTGAAGCTTTCTTT,CASSVQGSPEAFF
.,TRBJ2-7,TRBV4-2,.,TGTGCCAGCAGCCAAGTCGACCAGGGCAGATACGAGCAGTACTTC,CASSQVDQGRYEQYF
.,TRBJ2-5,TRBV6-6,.,TGTGCCAGCAGTCGGGCCGCAGGGCAAGGGACCCAGTACTTC,CASSRAAGQGTQYF
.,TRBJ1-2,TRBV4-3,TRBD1,TGCGCCAGCAGCCAAGGGCAGGGGGCCAGGGGAGGCTACACCTTC,CASSQGQGARGGYTF
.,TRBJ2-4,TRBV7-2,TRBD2,TGTGCCAGCAGATTTTCCGGGACTAAGAACATTCAGTACTTC,CASRFSGTKNIQYF
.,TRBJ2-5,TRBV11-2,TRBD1,TGTGCCAGCAGCCAAGACAGGGGGAGGGAGACCCAGTACTTC,CASSQDRGRETQYF
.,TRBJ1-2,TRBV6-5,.,TGTGCCAGCAGTTACTCGACCGGAGCGGGCTATGGCTACACCTTC,CASSYSTGAGYGYTF
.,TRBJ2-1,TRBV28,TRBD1,TGTGCCAGCAGTTATTTGAGGACAGGGCAGTTCTTC,CASSYLRTGQFF
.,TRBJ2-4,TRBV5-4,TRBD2,TGTGCCAGCAGCGGGGGGGACTCCCTAGCCAAAAACATTCAGTACTTC,CASSGGDSLAKNIQYF
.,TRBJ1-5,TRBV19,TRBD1,TGTGCCAGTAACCACAGGGGCCAGCCCCAGCATTTT,CASNHRGQPQHF
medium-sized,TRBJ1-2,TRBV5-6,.,TGTGCCAGCAGCCGGGACAACGTACGAAATGGCTACACCTTC,CASSRDNVRNGYTF
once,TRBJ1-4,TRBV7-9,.,TGTGCCAGCAGCTTATACGCGTCCCGGGATAATGAAAAACTGTTTTTT,CASSLYASRDNEKLFF
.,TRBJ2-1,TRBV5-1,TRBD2,TGCGCCAGCAGCTCACGAGGTAGCGGGGGGGTTTACAATGAGCAGTTCTTC,CASSSRGSGGVYNEQFF
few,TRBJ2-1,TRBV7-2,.,TGTGCCAGCAGCTTAGATCCCTCGGGGGTGGAGCAGTTCTTC,CASSLDPSGVEQFF
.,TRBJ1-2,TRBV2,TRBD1,TGTGCCAGCAGTGAAGCGGGACAGGGATATGGCTACACCTTC,CASSEAGQGYGYTF
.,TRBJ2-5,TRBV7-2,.,TGTGCCAGCAGTCTCGTTGCATGGCGGGGACGGGAGACCCAGTACTTC,CASSLVAWRGRETQYF
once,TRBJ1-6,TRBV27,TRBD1,TGTGCCAGCAGCATCGCCAGACAGGGGGCTTCACCCCTCCACTTT,CASSIARQGASPLHF
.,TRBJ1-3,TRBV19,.,TGTGCCAGTAGTACGCAACTAGCAGGGAGAAACTCTGGAAACACCATATATTTT,CASSTQLAGRNSGNTIYF
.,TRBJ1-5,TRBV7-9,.,TGTGCCAGCAGCTTAGAAGGAGCAGGGGATCAGCCCCAGCATTTT,CASSLEGAGDQPQHF
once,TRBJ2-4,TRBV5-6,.,TGTGCCAGCAGCTCCCAGCAGGTGATGATAGGCATTCAGTACTTC,CASSSQQVMIGIQYF
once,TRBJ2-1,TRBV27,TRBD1,TGTGCCAGCAGTCCCCGGGGGACAGGGGGCCGCAATGAGCAGTTCTTC,CASSPRGTGGRNEQFF
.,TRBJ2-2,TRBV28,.,TGTGCCAGCAGTTTTGTGCGTTTCGGGGAGCTGTTTTTT,CASSFVRFGELFF
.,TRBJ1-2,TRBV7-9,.,TGTGCCAGCAGCTCCTCCGACAGAAACTATGGCTACACCTTC,CASSSSDRNYGYTF
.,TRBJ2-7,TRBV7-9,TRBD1,TGTGCCAGCAGCTCACCGGGACAGGGGACCTACGAGCAGTACTTC,CASSSPGQGTYEQYF
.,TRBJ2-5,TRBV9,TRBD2,TGTGCCAGCACACGGACTAGCGGGGGTCACCAAGAGACCCAGTACTTC,CASTRTSGGHQETQYF
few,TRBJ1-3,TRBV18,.,TGTGCCAGCTCATCTCGGAAGGAGCGAGGAAACACCATATATTTT,CASSSRKERGNTIYF
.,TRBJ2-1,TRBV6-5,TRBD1,TGTGCCAGCAGTTACCGGACAGGGAGACATGAGCAGTTCTTC,CASSYRTGRHEQFF
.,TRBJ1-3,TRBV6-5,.,TGTGCCAGCAGGACTAAAGGAAACACCATATATTTT,CASRTKGNTIYF
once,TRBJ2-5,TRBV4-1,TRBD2,TGCGCCAGCAGCCAAGGACTTCGCGGCGGGGGGCGCCAAGAGACCCAGTACTTC,CASSQGLRGGGRQETQYF
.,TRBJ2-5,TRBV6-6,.,TGTGCCAGCAGTTCCAGGGGAGAGACCCAGTACTTC,CASSSRGETQYF
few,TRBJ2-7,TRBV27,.,TGTGCCAGTACTACTACAAGCAGGGGCTTGGGGTACGAGCAGTACTTC,CASTTTSRGLGYEQYF